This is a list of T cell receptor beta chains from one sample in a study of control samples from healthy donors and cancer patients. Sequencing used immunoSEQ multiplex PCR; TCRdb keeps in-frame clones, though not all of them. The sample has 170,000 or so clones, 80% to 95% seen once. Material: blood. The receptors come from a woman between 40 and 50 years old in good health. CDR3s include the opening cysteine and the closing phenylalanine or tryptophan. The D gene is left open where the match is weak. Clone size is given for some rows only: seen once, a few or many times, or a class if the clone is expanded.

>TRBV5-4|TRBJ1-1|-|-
TGTGCCAGCAGCTCGAAGGGTGTAGGGACTGAAGCTTTCTTT
CASSSKGVGTEAFF
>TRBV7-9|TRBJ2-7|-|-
TGTGCCAGCAGCAAAGTTAGGGTCGGCTTCCGCTACGAGCAGTACTTC
CASSKVRVGFRYEQYF
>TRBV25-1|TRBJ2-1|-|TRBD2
TGTGCCAGCAATAAGCGGGGGGGCTACAATGAGCAGTTCTTC
CASNKRGGYNEQFF
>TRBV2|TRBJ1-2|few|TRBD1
TGTGCCAGCAGTGAAGAGGGGACAGGGTACTATGGCTACACCTTC
CASSEEGTGYYGYTF
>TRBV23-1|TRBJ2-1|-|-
TGCGCCGCCCAGGGGTCGGCAGCGGCTCAGCAGTTCTTC
CAAQGSAAAQQFF
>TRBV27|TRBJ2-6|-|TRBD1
TGTGCCAGCAGTACCTACAGGGGGCCTGGGGCCAACGTCCTGACTTTC
CASSTYRGPGANVLTF
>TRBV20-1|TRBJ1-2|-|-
TGCAGTGCTAGTCCACAGGGCTATGGCTACACCTTC
CSASPQGYGYTF
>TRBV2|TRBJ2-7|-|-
TGTGCCAGCAGTGAGCAGGGCAGGGTCTACGAGCAGTACTTC
CASSEQGRVYEQYF
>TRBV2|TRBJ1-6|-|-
TGTGCCAGCAGTGTAGGGGAGTCACCCCTCCACTTT
CASSVGESPLHF
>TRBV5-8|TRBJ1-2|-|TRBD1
TGTGCCAGCAGCCTGCGTTGGGACAGCGTCGGCTTC
CASSLRWDSVGF
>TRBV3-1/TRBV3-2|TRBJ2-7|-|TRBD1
TGTGCCAGCAGCCGGGGACAGGGCTACGAGCAGTACTTC
CASSRGQGYEQYF
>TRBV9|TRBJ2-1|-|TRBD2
TGTGCCAGCAGCGTTAGCGGGGGATTTGGTGAGCAGTTCTTC
CASSVSGGFGEQFF
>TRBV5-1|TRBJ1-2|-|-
TGCGCCAGCAGCGCTTCCGGGACTGACCTGGGTGGCTACACCTTC
CASSASGTDLGGYTF
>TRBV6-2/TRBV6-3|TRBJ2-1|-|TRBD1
TGTGCCAGCAGCACGGCAGGGACAGCTTCCCACAATGAGCAGTTCTTC
CASSTAGTASHNEQFF
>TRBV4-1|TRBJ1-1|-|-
TGCGCCAGCAGCCGTCTGGGGCTGGATGAAGCTTTCTTT
CASSRLGLDEAFF
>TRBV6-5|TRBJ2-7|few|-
TGTGCCAGCAGTTATGGGACGGTCTACGAGCAGTACTTC
CASSYGTVYEQYF
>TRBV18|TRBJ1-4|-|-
TGTGCCAGCTCACCTATACCGGGGGAAACTAATGAAAAACTGTTTTTT
CASSPIPGETNEKLFF
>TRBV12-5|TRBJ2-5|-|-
TGTGCTAGTGGTTTGGGACTTACCGAAGAGACCCAGTACTTC
CASGLGLTEETQYF
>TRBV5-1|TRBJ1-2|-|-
TGCGCCAGCAGGTTCGCTCAGGGGCGGGATGGCTACACCTTC
CASRFAQGRDGYTF